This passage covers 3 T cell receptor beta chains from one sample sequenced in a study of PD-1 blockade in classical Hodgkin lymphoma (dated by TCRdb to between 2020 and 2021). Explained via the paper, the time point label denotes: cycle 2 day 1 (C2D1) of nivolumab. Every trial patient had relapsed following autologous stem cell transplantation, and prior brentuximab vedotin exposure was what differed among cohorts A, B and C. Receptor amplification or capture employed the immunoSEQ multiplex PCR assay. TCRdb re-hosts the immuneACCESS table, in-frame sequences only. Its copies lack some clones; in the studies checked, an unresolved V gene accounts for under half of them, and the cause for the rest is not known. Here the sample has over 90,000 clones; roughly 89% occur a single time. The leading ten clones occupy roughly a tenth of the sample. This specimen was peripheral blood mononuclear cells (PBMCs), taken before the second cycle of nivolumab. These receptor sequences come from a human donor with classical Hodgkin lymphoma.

CDR3 coding DNA: TGTGCCAGCAGTTTAATAACAGGATCCTACGAGCAGTACTTC. This codes for CASSLITGSYEQYF. V is TRBV28 and J is TRBJ2-7, with D possibly TRBD1 on 5 matching bases. V was pared by 2 bases and J by 1 base, with 9 bases between. The germline CDR1 and CDR2 sequences are MDHEN and SYDVKM. This CDR3 is built from 14 residues. Complete variable domain (other parts from reference TRBV28 and TRBJ2-7): DVKVTQSSRYLVKRTGEKVFLECVQDMDHENMFWYRQDPGLGLRLIYFSYDVKMKEKGDIPEGYSVSREKKERFSLILESASTNQTSMYLCASSLITGSYEQYFGPGTRLTVT.

The CDR3, as DNA: TGTGCCAGCAGTTTCCCAGGACCGAACGGGTACCAAGAGACCCAGTACTTC. This sequence encodes CASSFPGPNGYQETQYF. This chain links TRBV28 with TRBJ2-5; D not certain. Germline loops: CDR1 MDHEN, CDR2 SYDVKM. V gave up 3 bases and J gave up 0 bases, with 17 bases separating them. The CDR3 extends over 17 amino acids.

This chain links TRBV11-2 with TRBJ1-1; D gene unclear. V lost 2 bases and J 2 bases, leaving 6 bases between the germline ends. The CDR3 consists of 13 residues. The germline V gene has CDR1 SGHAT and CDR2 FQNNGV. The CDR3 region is CASSLYSNTEAFF. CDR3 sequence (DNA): TGTGCCAGCAGCTTATACTCTAACACTGAAGCTTTCTTT.